The 12 T cell receptor beta chains presented below share a single source sample, sequenced in a study of radiotherapy plus CTLA-4 blockade in lung cancer. Measured with immunoSEQ multiplex PCR; TCRdb has only the in-frame clones, and not every one. The table includes under 45,000 clones, 79% detected once. The specimen was peripheral blood, collected from a patient treated with radiotherapy plus ipilimumab. The receptors were gathered from a human donor with non-small cell lung cancer that progressed on radiotherapy plus ipilimumab.

There are a few counts of this clone. This rearrangement joins TRBV6-4 to TRBJ2-6; no firm D call. Germline-derived CDR1 and CDR2 are MRHNA and SNTAGT. Trimming pared 5 bases from V and 3 bases from J, leaving 23 bases between. The CDR3 has 19 residues. DNA of the CDR3: TGTGCCAGCAGTATTTCCCCCCCAGGAACTCAAGGTGGGGCCAACGTCCTGACTTTC. This gives the protein CASSISPPGTQGGANVLTF.

This chain uses TRBV19 with TRBJ2-1, with D maybe TRBD1 (6 bases). Deletions cut 1 base from V and 10 bases from J, with 17 bases between. The CDR3 is 15 amino acids. From germline, CDR1 is LNHDA and CDR2 SQIVND (reference sequence). In DNA, the CDR3 is TGTGCCAGTAGTATAGGCTTAGGTGGGGGCGGCGAGCAGTTCTTC. This sequence encodes CASSIGLGGGGEQFF.

This rearrangement joins TRBV7-3 to TRBJ2-3, with a weak D call TRBD2 (5 bases). The CDR3 sequence is 13 residues long. The V end was cut by 5 bases, the J end by 3 bases, with 9 bases between. Germline V lookup: CDR1 SGHTA, CDR2 FQGTGA. CDR3 coding DNA: TGTGCCAGCAGCGGATCGGGGACAGATACGCAGTATTTT. Amino acid sequence: CASSGSGTDTQYF.

The V and J genes are TRBV7-2 and TRBJ1-2; 9 bases map to TRBD1. The V segment lost 5 bases and the J segment 3 bases; nucleotides outside the gene matches: 4. This CDR3 has 14 residues. Per the germline V gene, CDR1 is SGHTA and CDR2 is FQGNSA. CDR3 bases: TGTGCCAGCAGCGCGGGACAGGGATACTATGGCTACACCTTC. Amino acid sequence: CASSAGQGYYGYTF.

The chain is built from TRBV7-2 and TRBJ1-2, with 8 bases lining up with TRBD1. Germline V gene sequence: CDR1 SGHTA, CDR2 FQGNSA. The CDR3 contains 17 residues. Trimming took 1 base from V and 1 from J; bases not matched to a gene: 8. The CDR3 nucleotides are TGTGCCAGCAGCTTAGACGGGACAGGAAATTTTAACTATGGCTACACCTTC. Translating gives CASSLDGTGNFNYGYTF. The full variable domain, completed using reference TRBV7-2 and TRBJ1-2, is GAGVSQSPSNKVTEKGKDVELRCDPISGHTALYWYRQSLGQGLEFLIYFQGNSAPDKSGLPSDRFSAERTGGSVSTLTIQRTQQEDSAVYLCASSLDGTGNFNYGYTFGSGTRLTVV.

The CDR3 reads CASSLAASGAVYEQYF. CDR3 coding DNA: TGTGCCAGCAGCTTAGCGGCTAGCGGGGCGGTCTACGAGCAGTACTTC. The V and J genes are TRBV11-2 and TRBJ2-7, with 9 bases matching TRBD2. Trimming at V came to 1 base and at J to 3 bases, leaving 7 bases not matched to a gene. This CDR3 contains 16 residues. Germline V gene data show CDR1 as SGHAT and CDR2 as FQNNGV.

The rearrangement joins TRBV6-6 to TRBJ1-6; D not certain. The CDR3 consists of 14 residues. Per germline, CDR1 MNHNY and CDR2 SVGAGI (reference sequence). Trimming left V 6 bases short and J 8 bases short, with 14 bases between. This CDR3 is CASRVGSWDSPLHF. For the CDR3, the DNA is TGTGCCAGCAGAGTGGGCTCTTGGGATTCACCCCTCCACTTT.

The chain couples TRBV6-1 to TRBJ1-2; 10 bases are a match to TRBD1. Germline V gene data show CDR1 as MNHNS and CDR2 as SASEGT. J lost 5 bases, V lost 6 bases, and 6 bases had no gene match. The CDR3 consists of 14 residues. The CDR3 region has the DNA TGTGCCAGCAGAGATGACAGGGGGCCTTATGGCTACACCTTC. Its translation is CASRDDRGPYGYTF.

The gene calls are TRBV27 and TRBJ2-7; 10 bases are shared with TRBD1. Germline assignment: CDR1 MNHEY and CDR2 SMNVEV (reference sequence). The ends lost 8 bases at V and 7 bases at J; junction bases unmatched: 8. The CDR3 length is 13 residues. The CDR3 coding sequence is TGTGCCAGCCGGGGACAGGGGCCCCTAGAGCAGTACTTC. Amino acid sequence: CASRGQGPLEQYF.

The chain employs TRBV5-1 and TRBJ1-2; no firm D call. Germline CDR1 is SGHRS and CDR2 is YFSETQ. V gave up 4 bases and J gave up 3 bases, with 13 bases separating them. The length of the CDR3 is 14 residues. The CDR3 spells CASSPRRGDYGYTF. In DNA form, the CDR3 reads TGCGCCAGCAGCCCTAGACGGGGTGACTATGGCTACACCTTC.

The chain has TRBV5-4 and TRBJ2-2; D remains unclear. CDR3 length: 12 amino acids. Germline values: CDR1 SGHNT, CDR2 YYREEE (reference sequence). V was trimmed by 4 bases and J by 5 bases, leaving 6 bases between them. The CDR3 DNA sequence: TGTGCCAGCAGCCCAGAAACCGGGGAGCTGTTTTTT. This codes for CASSPETGELFF.

The sample holds one count of this clone. CDR3 amino acids: CASSDRPGGTDTQYF. The CDR3 DNA sequence: TGTGCCAGCAGTGACCGGCCAGGGGGGACAGATACGCAGTATTTT. The chain is built from TRBV6-4 and TRBJ2-3; D perhaps matches TRBD1 (7 bases). V gave up 2 bases and J gave up 3 bases, with 12 bases separating them. Germline CDR1 reads MRHNA; CDR2 reads SNTAGT. The CDR3 extends over 15 amino acids.